The clone carrying this T cell receptor (beta chain) has at least ten counts. V was cut by 3 bases and J by 9 bases, with 9 bases left in between. Looked up from germline, CDR1 is SGDLS and CDR2 is YYNGEE. The CDR3 has 11 residues. Unique molecular identifiers were incorporated during preparation of the TCRbeta library. TCRdb redid the calling of the PCR reads with MiXCR, one entry per CDR3 protein. The table lists 200,000 to 250,000 distinct CDR3 sequences, 12% of them singletons, with approximately 2.9% in the top ten. These data are taken from a study of T-cell reconstitution after alpha-beta-depleted transplantation in children.

The sequencing here drew on PBMCs from the stem cell graft donor, taken from the stem cell graft. The sequence derives from a human donor who donated a stem cell graft to a child with acute lymphoblastic leukemia. This chain uses TRBV9 with TRBJ1-2, with D tentatively TRBD1 (5 bases). The DNA of the CDR3 is TGTGCCAGCAGCGGCAGGGATAGCTACACCTTC. Encoded protein: CASSGRDSYTF.